The sequence of this T cell receptor beta chain was determined in a study of T-cell memory formation after mild COVID-19 (dated by TCRdb to the early 2020s). The study in broad terms: TCR sequence clusters from the two donors were largely donor specific. Longitudinal TCRalpha and TCRbeta repertoire sequencing tracked T-cell clones expanding and contracting after mild COVID-19 in a couple of donors. Two young, previously healthy adult volunteers, one female and one male, were included in the cohort. Paper-wide results and their limitations: SARS-CoV-2 specificity was not confirmed for the second-wave clones peaking on day 37. Some responding clones were found in pre-infection memory, which suggests that pre-existing cross-reactive memory T cells took part in the SARS-CoV-2 response. Balanced CD4/CD8 phenotypes were observed for clones contracting from day 15 to 85, whereas a bias towards CD4+ was observed for a second wave of clones expanding from day 15 to 37. Contracting CD4+ clones turned up mainly in the CM and EM memory subsets, whereas EMRA was where CD8+ clones were enriched. Only a couple of mild cases were covered by the study, and larger cohorts that include severe cases with pre-infection samples were considered necessary.

As concerns this clonotype: Its antigen is unknown. Base-call qualities are not available, and no considerably larger clone is one nucleotide away.

Ficoll-Paque density gradient centrifugation was the method used to isolate PBMCs. CDR1 and CDR2 are read off the germline V gene as SGHAT and FQNNGV. Trimming removed 3 bases from V and 3 bases from J; the gene matches leave 3 bases unexplained. The CDR3, cysteine through phenylalanine, is 15 amino acids long. The sequence is cut down to CDR3 DNA, 45 bases in frame from base 1. Sequencing was carried out with an Illumina NovaSeq 6000. TCRalpha and TCRbeta cDNA libraries were constructed by 5'RACE with constant-segment primers, with sample barcodes and unique molecular identifiers being introduced. RNA was extracted from every sample with Trizol reagent. Libraries were amplified in two PCR steps, with a second sample barcode and Illumina TruSeq adapters added in the second step. Sequencing of the libraries was done on an Illumina NovaSeq, producing 2 x 150 bp paired-end reads. The authors' pipeline ran thus. Demultiplexing of reads and collapsing into UMI-guided consensus sequences were performed with migec v1.2.7. Using mixcr v2.1.11, UMI consensuses were aligned to TRA and TRB V and J templates and then assembled into clonotypes. A clonotype was counted as expanded or contracted only when both edgeR and NoisET called the clonotype significant, with the noise models trained on biological replicates. For edgeR calls, the cutoffs were a false discovery rate-adjusted p below 0.01 and a log2 fold-change threshold of 1. As an exploratory analysis of dynamics, PCA with hierarchical clustering was applied to max-normalized trajectories of the 1000 most abundant clonotypes. Separately sequenced CD4+ and CD8+ repertoires were used to assign the CD4 or CD8 phenotype of responding clones. Through fastp at Q25 and MiXCR, TCRdb rebuilt clones from the public reads, retaining in-frame beta chains. A single entry per CDR3 protein holds the most common genes and DNA from its merged rows. The V and J calls here are based on TCRdb, not the publication. Counted in this sample were more than 450,000 distinct CDR3 sequences; 18% of them appeared once. More than 10% of the sample belongs to the ten largest clones.

The V and J genes are TRBV11-2 and TRBJ2-1, with 9 junctional bases fitting TRBD1. Sequencing was carried out using PBMCs or a T cell subset sorted from them (not recorded which). The receptor was isolated from an adult woman who had mild COVID-19 (a few samples of this study predate the infection). The sample titles of this study are shuffled in the database, so cell type and time point are left out; the donor was told from shared clones. The nucleotide sequence reads as follows: TGTGCCAGCAGCTTTACGGGACAGGGCTACAATGAGCAGTTCTTC. It translates to CASSFTGQGYNEQFF.